The 9 T cell receptor beta chains given below trace back to one sample, sequenced in a study of technical replicates of blood from a handful of donors. Libraries were prepared by immunoSEQ multiplex PCR; TCRdb keeps only in-frame clonotypes and omits some of them. This sample has more than 90,000 clones, with around 95% found just once. Sequences were obtained from T cells isolated from PBMCs. These receptors came from a human donor in good health.

This chain connects TRBV9 to TRBJ2-2; TRBD2 agrees at 12 bases. Losses at the gene ends were 0 bases for V and 7 bases for J; bases not matched to a gene: 1. Germline CDR1 is SGDLS and CDR2 is YYNGEE. The CDR3 length is 15 residues. In DNA form, the CDR3 reads TGTGCCAGCAGCGTAGGGACTAGCGGGAACGGGGAGCTGTTTTTT. Translating gives CASSVGTSGNGELFF.

The chain recombines TRBV2 with TRBJ2-5, with D perhaps TRBD1 (6 bases). This CDR3 contains 13 residues. Trimming took off 7 bases at V and 4 bases at J, with 13 bases between the two ends. The germline gives CDR1 SNHLY, CDR2 FYNNEI. The CDR3 here is CASTQGRGETQYF. DNA for the CDR3: TGTGCCAGCACACAGGGAAGAGGAGAGACCCAGTACTTC. Together with reference TRBV2 and TRBJ2-5, the CDR3 gives the full variable domain: EPEVTQTPSHQVTQMGQEVILRCVPISNHLYFYWYRQILGQKVEFLVSFYNNEISEKSEIFDDQFSVERPDGSNFTLKIRSTKLEDSAMYFCASTQGRGETQYFGPGTRLLVL.

J is TRBJ2-7 and V is TRBV7-9, with D tentatively TRBD1 (6 bases). Germline V gene lookup returns CDR1 SEHNR and CDR2 FQNEAQ (reference sequence). The CDR3 contains 12 residues. The ends were cut back, 5 bases at V and 5 bases at J, with 10 bases in the middle. CDR3 sequence (DNA): TGTGCCAGCAGCCCACCAGGGGACGAGCAGTACTTC. Its translation: CASSPPGDEQYF.

The chain recombines TRBV27 with TRBJ2-2, with TRBD1 as a possible D gene (7 bases). The germline V gene has CDR1 MNHEY and CDR2 SMNVEV (reference sequence). Trimming stripped 5 bases from V and 4 bases from J, with 14 bases between. This CDR3 region has 15 residues. The CDR3 reads CASSPHQGGTGELFF. The CDR3 bases are TGTGCCAGCAGTCCTCATCAGGGGGGCACCGGGGAGCTGTTTTTT.

The V and J genes are TRBV30 and TRBJ2-2; tentative D call: TRBD2 (6 bases). Germline V CDR1 and CDR2: GTSNPN, SVGIG (reference sequence). The CDR3 sequence is 14 residues long. Trimming shortened V by 8 bases and J by 4 bases, and 17 bases separated the two germline ends. CDR3 protein: CAGRSSGVTGELFF. For the CDR3, the DNA is TGTGCCGGAAGAAGTAGCGGCGTCACCGGGGAGCTGTTTTTT.

This clone came up once. This chain connects TRBV4-1 to TRBJ2-7, with TRBD2 identical over 8 bases. Germline loops: CDR1 MGHRA, CDR2 YSYEKL. The ends lost 3 bases at V and 3 bases at J; junction bases unmatched: 4. The CDR3 is 14 amino acids. CDR3 sequence: CASSQIAGYYEQYF. CDR3 DNA sequence: TGCGCCAGCAGCCAGATAGCGGGATACTACGAGCAGTACTTC.

V gene TRBV27 combines with J gene TRBJ1-1; D ambiguous. The V end lost 0 bases, the J end lost 5 bases, and 7 bases lay between the germline ends. This CDR3 comprises 13 residues. The germline V gene encodes CDR1 MNHEY and CDR2 SMNVEV (reference sequence). The CDR3 coding sequence is TGTGCCAGCAGTTTATCGCACGGGACTGAAGCTTTCTTT. It encodes CASSLSHGTEAFF.

The chain joins TRBV2 to TRBJ2-7, with 10 bases matching TRBD2. With 10 bases clipped from V and 4 bases from J, the junction kept 4 bases outside the gene matches. CDR3 length equals 12 residues. Looked up from germline, CDR1 is SNHLY and CDR2 is FYNNEI. The CDR3 is CATLAGAYEQYF. The CDR3 DNA reads as TGTGCCACCCTAGCGGGAGCGTACGAGCAGTACTTC.

The chain recombines TRBV4-3 with TRBJ1-4, with 8 bases identical to TRBD1. CDR1 and CDR2 (germline): LGHNA, YSLEER. This CDR3 is built from 15 residues. Trimming at V came to 2 bases and at J to 4 bases, leaving 3 bases not matched to a gene. CDR3: CASSQLTGVNEKLFF. The CDR3 nucleotides are TGCGCCAGCAGCCAATTGACAGGGGTTAATGAAAAACTGTTTTTT.